This TCR beta chain was documented in a study of vaccination effects on CD4 cells after COVID-19. The study's findings and limits: Convalescent patients were scarce in the study, and it lacked early post-infection timepoints. In healthy vaccinees, only 1 of 255 vaccine-induced clones cross-reacted with common cold coronaviruses.

The ends lost 2 bases at V and 7 bases at J; junction bases unmatched: 5. The germline V gene has CDR1 SGDLS and CDR2 YYNGEE. The length of the CDR3 is 14 residues. Under the ViraFEST assay, PBMC were stimulated with viral peptide pools so that antigen-specific CD4+ T cells expanded. Sequencing was performed afterwards. Around day 10 of culture, CD4+ T cells were separated out. Subjects were given two BNT162b2 or mRNA-1273 vaccine doses. According to the study, vaccine recipients showed no prior SARS-CoV-2 infection and negative nucleocapsid antibodies. In regard to this clone: Its antigen is still unknown.

TCRdb keeps only in-frame clones here, not all; method: immunoSEQ multiplex PCR. Of some 23,000 clones in the sample, about 70% were seen once. The chain couples TRBV9 to TRBJ1-4, with 7 bases aligning to TRBD1. The TCR originated in a human donor who received a COVID-19 vaccine. The source material was CD4+ T cells from PBMCs cultured with SARS-CoV-2 spike peptides, sampled after COVID-19 vaccination. The CDR3 sequence: CASSVGTVSEKLFF. The CDR3 DNA sequence: TGTGCCAGCAGCGTGGGGACAGTGAGTGAAAAACTGTTTTTT.